The clone carrying this TCR beta chain was observed a handful of times. Looked up from germline, CDR1 is SGHNT and CDR2 is YYREEE (reference sequence). Trimming left V 4 bases short and J 4 bases short, with 14 bases between. CDR3 length: 15 residues. Original data processing: Scientists estimated how many nucleated cells there were by amplifying reference gene primers. The assay was immunoSEQ multiplex PCR, and TCRdb's table has in-frame clones only and misses some. Clone size and the V and J calls come from that table; the DNA yielded D and trimming. The top ten hold 3% to 4% of the sample, which has over 110,000 clones, approximately 80% seen once. This sample is part of a study of blood T cell repertoires in COVID-19. Participants' reported clinical history set cohort assignment.

The TCR was taken from a man aged 45-65 years in a cohort exposed to, infected with or recovered from COVID-19 (not recorded which). V usage is TRBV5-4 and J usage is TRBJ2-2; D is perhaps TRBD1 (7 bases). What was sequenced was PBMCs or T cells enriched from blood (not recorded which). CDR3 sequence (DNA): TGTGCCAGCAGCGAGCAGGGGGGCGGCACCGGGGAGCTGTTTTTT. As protein: CASSEQGGGTGELFF.